A selection of T cell receptor beta chains follows, all from one sample in a study of blood T cell repertoires in COVID-19. Assay used: immunoSEQ multiplex PCR; TCRdb lists only in-frame clones, some missing. Seen here are roughly 150,000 clones, around 90% observed once, and the top ten hold roughly 2.5%. The sample taken for sequencing was peripheral blood. The receptors stem from a woman aged 80 or older with COVID-19, enrolled during active disease. The CDR3 runs from the conserved cysteine through the conserved F or W. D genes are given only for firm matches. The size of a clone is reported for some rows only, either as once, few or many, or as a class for expanded clones.

D gene	clone size	V gene	J gene	CDR3 protein	CDR3 DNA
TRBD1	-	TRBV6-5	TRBJ1-2	CASSRGQSYGYTF	TGTGCCAGCAGTAGGGGACAGAGCTATGGCTACACCTTC
-	-	TRBV4-3	TRBJ1-1	CASSPGQGRSTEAFF	TGCGCCAGCAGCCCGGGGCAGGGGAGAAGCACTGAAGCTTTCTTT
TRBD2	-	TRBV4-1	TRBJ2-7	CASSQQRGYEQYF	TGCGCCAGCAGCCAACAGCGGGGCTACGAGCAGTACTTC
TRBD2	few	TRBV5-1	TRBJ2-3	CASSLGLAGGWEDTQYF	TGCGCCAGCAGCTTGGGACTAGCGGGAGGTTGGGAGGATACGCAGTATTTT
TRBD1	-	TRBV29-1	TRBJ1-1	CSATGINADTEAFF	TGCAGCGCGACAGGGATAAATGCGGACACTGAAGCTTTCTTT
-	-	TRBV27	TRBJ2-7	CASRTLMGEVYEQYF	TGTGCCAGCAGGACCTTGATGGGGGAGGTCTACGAGCAGTACTTC
-	-	TRBV9	TRBJ1-5	CASSVGHDSNQPQHF	TGTGCCAGCAGCGTGGGACACGATAGCAATCAGCCCCAGCATTTT
TRBD2	once	TRBV6-2/TRBV6-3	TRBJ2-7	CASSYRLAGEAYEQYF	TGTGCCAGCAGTTACCGACTAGCGGGGGAGGCCTACGAGCAGTACTTC
-	-	TRBV7-2	TRBJ2-1	CASSLGLQTAYNEQFF	TGTGCCAGCAGCTTAGGACTGCAAACCGCCTACAATGAGCAGTTCTTC
-	-	TRBV6-6	TRBJ2-2	CASSLRGGGELFF	TGTGCCAGCAGTCTTAGAGGAGGCGGGGAGCTGTTTTTT
TRBD2	-	TRBV11-3	TRBJ2-1	CASSLGDSGSDEQFF	TGTGCCAGCAGCTTAGGTGATAGCGGGAGCGATGAGCAGTTCTTC
TRBD1	-	TRBV19	TRBJ2-2	CASSINPPGTANTGELFF	TGTGCCAGTAGTATTAATCCCCCCGGGACAGCGAACACCGGGGAGCTGTTTTTT
TRBD1	-	TRBV27	TRBJ2-7	CASSLGLPGTGDHEQYF	TGTGCCAGCAGTTTAGGCCTCCCTGGGACAGGGGACCACGAGCAGTACTTC